Sequencing of this T cell receptor (beta chain) was carried out in a study of blood T cells in healthy people across ages. Study-level points and caveats: Significant beta diversity loss was already apparent by age about 39, declining roughly linearly. Relative to aged donors, long-lived donors carried more naive CD4+ cells and displayed higher diversity.

Trimming removed 5 bases from V and 0 bases from J; junction bases left unmatched: 7. The CDR3 sequence is 16 residues long. Germline loops: CDR1 LNHNV, CDR2 YYDKDF (reference sequence). For the second PCR, which ran for roughly 6 to 12 cycles, a sample-barcoded 5' primer and a J-beta primer mix were used. Every single cDNA molecule received a tag from a template-switch adaptor with 12 random nucleotides. CDR3-containing paired-end reads numbered at least 2.5 million in each sample. Using its own MiXCR run on the 5' RACE reads, TCRdb lists one record per CDR3 protein. The sample includes some 1.4 million distinct CDR3 sequences, roughly 40% seen only once; the top ten take 7% to 9%. A few counts support this clonotype. No antigen is known for it.

This sequence joins TRBV15 and TRBJ2-1; 7 positions agree with TRBD2. This TCR was recovered from a woman younger than 30 in good health. Sequencing input: blood. CDR3 nucleotides: TGTGCCACCAGCGCAAGAGCGGGAAGCTCCTACAATGAGCAGTTCTTC. Translation: CATSARAGSSYNEQFF.